This passage covers 9 T cell receptor beta chains from one sample sequenced in a study of T cell responses to AZD1222 COVID-19 vaccine. Using immunoSEQ multiplex PCR, the repertoire was profiled, and TCRdb retains in-frame clones only, with some absent. The sample has 130,000 to 150,000 clones, about 93% seen once. Specimen: peripheral blood, collected on day 0 of AZD1222 vaccination. These receptors came from an adult in good health.

The chain joins TRBV6-2 or TRBV6-3 to TRBJ2-2; TRBD2 aligns across 7 bases. The V gene's germline CDR1 is MNHEY and CDR2 SVGEGT. V lost 4 bases to trimming and J lost 3 bases; unmatched junction nucleotides: 11. This CDR3 is built from 17 residues. The CDR3 nucleotides read TGTGCCAGCAGTTTCAGGGCGGGAGCTATTTACACCGGGGAGCTGTTTTTT. Protein product: CASSFRAGAIYTGELFF.

In this sample, this clone turned up once. The CDR3 sequence: CASSYGVGEPEQYF. The DNA for the CDR3 is TGTGCCAGCAGTTACGGTGTAGGGGAACCCGAGCAGTACTTC. This chain uses TRBV6-2 or TRBV6-3 with TRBJ2-7, with D maybe TRBD1 (5 bases). V shed 2 bases and J shed 6 bases, with 14 bases lying between them. Germline CDR1 is MNHEY and CDR2 is SVGEGT. The CDR3 covers 14 residues.

The chain is built from TRBV9 and TRBJ1-1; D gene ambiguous. CDR3 size: 13 residues. With 1 base removed from V and 1 base from J, the gap between germline ends came to 5 bases. Germline V gives CDR1 SGDLS, CDR2 YYNGEE. The CDR3 protein is CASSVQANTEAFF. The DNA for the CDR3 is TGTGCCAGCAGCGTACAAGCGAACACTGAAGCTTTCTTT.

This clone was seen only once. The rearrangement joins TRBV19 to TRBJ2-1; possible D gene TRBD1, 5 bases. CDR3 length equals 15 residues. V was clipped by 2 bases and J by 8 bases, with 16 bases between them. CDR1 LNHDA and CDR2 SQIVND come from the germline V gene (reference sequence). The DNA of the CDR3 is TGTGCCAGTAGTATAAATCAAGGGGTAGCTGATGAGCAGTTCTTC. It is translated as CASSINQGVADEQFF. Based on the CDR3 plus reference TRBV19 and TRBJ2-1, the full variable domain is DGGITQSPKYLFRKEGQNVTLSCEQNLNHDAMYWYRQDPGQGLRLIYYSQIVNDFQKGDIAEGYSVSREKKESFPLTVTSAQKNPTAFYLCASSINQGVADEQFFGPGTRLTVL.

The rearrangement uses TRBV2 and TRBJ2-7, with 7 nucleotides matching TRBD1. Germline V gene sequence: CDR1 SNHLY, CDR2 FYNNEI. The length of the CDR3 is 15 residues. Trimming took 8 bases from V and 4 from J; bases not matched to a gene: 14. CDR3: CASFSKGALGYEQYF. As DNA, the CDR3 is TGTGCCAGCTTTAGCAAGGGGGCCCTGGGGTACGAGCAGTACTTC.

This clone has more than one count but fewer than ten. The chain has TRBV6-2 or TRBV6-3 and TRBJ2-2; 11 positions agree with TRBD2. V lost 2 bases and J lost 0; bases outside the gene matches: 5. The V gene's germline CDR1 is MNHEY and CDR2 SVGEGT. The CDR3 is 18 amino acids. This chain's CDR3 is CASSYTGGLAANTGELFF. The CDR3 DNA reads as TGTGCCAGCAGTTACACCGGGGGACTAGCGGCGAACACCGGGGAGCTGTTTTTT.

V gene TRBV6-5 combines with J gene TRBJ1-2; no clear D gene. From germline, CDR1 is MNHEY and CDR2 SVGAGI. Trimming removed 2 bases from V and 4 bases from J, with 11 bases in between. The CDR3 has 14 residues. The CDR3 is CASSYGRVSYGYTF. CDR3 bases: TGTGCCAGCAGTTACGGGAGGGTGTCCTATGGCTACACCTTC.

The CDR3 DNA is TGTGCCAGCAGTCCTTCCCCCGGGACAGGGGACAATTCACCCCTCCACTTT. Protein sequence: CASSPSPGTGDNSPLHF. The chain carries TRBV28 and TRBJ1-6, with 10 positions matching TRBD1. The germline V gene encodes CDR1 MDHEN and CDR2 SYDVKM. V trimming: 5 bases; J trimming: 7 bases; junction bases outside the gene matches: 11. CDR3 length: 17 amino acids.

This chain connects TRBV4-1 to TRBJ2-7; D perhaps matches TRBD2 (7 bases). This CDR3 spans 19 amino acids. Trimming took off 2 bases at V and 2 bases at J, with 25 bases between the two ends. Germline values: CDR1 MGHRA, CDR2 YSYEKL. CDR3: CASSQRGPGRGSVTYEQYF. The CDR3 DNA is TGCGCCAGCAGCCAACGGGGGCCTGGGCGCGGGAGTGTCACCTACGAGCAGTACTTC.